The next 5 T cell receptor beta chains were all read from a single sample in a study of cytomegalovirus exposure and HLA in healthy donors (dated by TCRdb to the late 2010s). The library was built by means of the immunoSEQ multiplex PCR assay. A mixture of 60 forward primers for TCR Vbeta segments and 13 reverse primers for TCR Jbeta segments was used in the multiplex PCR. Held by TCRdb, this immuneACCESS table contains in-frame sequences only and omits some clones. Under half of the omission traces to an unresolved V gene where checked; the cause of the rest is unknown. Across this sample there are 100,000 to 150,000 clones, with around three quarters seen only once. The biggest ten clones account for just over 2.5% of the sample. The sequenced material came from PBMCs. The receptor source for this set is a man aged 25-40 years in good health and CMV-seronegative.

V and J are TRBV11-3 and TRBJ2-5; a possible D gene is TRBD1 (5 bases). Trimming stripped 5 bases from V and 5 bases from J, with 21 bases between. The CDR3 spans 16 residues. The germline gives CDR1 SGHNT, CDR2 YENEEA. The CDR3 protein is CASSHRAAGQSETQYF. The CDR3 coding sequence is TGTGCCAGCAGCCACCGGGCGGCAGGGCAGTCCGAGACCCAGTACTTC.

The chain joins TRBV28 to TRBJ2-7; 8 bases align to TRBD2. This CDR3 has 15 residues. Germline-derived CDR1 and CDR2 are MDHEN and SYDVKM. Trimming cost V 5 bases and J 2 bases; bases outside gene matches: 8. The DNA for the CDR3 is TGTGCCAGCAGTCGACCGGGACTAGAGGCCTACGAGCAGTACTTC. It specifies CASSRPGLEAYEQYF.

The chain has TRBV29-1 and TRBJ1-6; weak D call: TRBD1 (5 bases). Germline CDR1 SQVTM, CDR2 ANQGSEA. The CDR3 spans 13 residues. Trimming removed 6 bases from V and 7 bases from J, with 13 bases in between. CDR3 loop: CSVRQLPNSPLHF. The CDR3 nucleotides are TGCAGCGTCCGACAGCTCCCAAATTCACCCCTCCACTTT.

This chain connects TRBV5-1 to TRBJ2-5; D is possibly TRBD2 (6 bases). Germline loops: CDR1 SGHRS, CDR2 YFSETQ. Between the trimmed V and J ends, which lost 4 bases and 6 bases, there was a span of 16 bases. The CDR3 consists of 14 residues. CDR3 coding DNA: TGCGCCAGCAGCGGGAGTGGAGGGTTGAAGACCCAGTACTTC. Its translation is CASSGSGGLKTQYF.

V is TRBV18 and J is TRBJ1-1; D is unresolved. There are 15 residues in the CDR3. Trimming removed 5 bases from V and 0 bases from J, with 13 bases in between. Germline V lookup: CDR1 KGHSH, CDR2 LQKENI. CDR3 in amino acids: CASSGLAVMNTEAFF. CDR3 DNA: TGTGCCAGCTCAGGTCTTGCGGTTATGAACACTGAAGCTTTCTTT.